This TCR beta chain was obtained from a study of control samples from healthy donors and cancer patients. The V end was cut by 0 bases, the J end by 0 bases, with 11 bases between. The CDR3 extends over 17 amino acids. Germline V gene lookup returns CDR1 LGHNA and CDR2 YSLEER. Sequenced by immunoSEQ multiplex PCR; TCRdb stores in-frame clones only, minus some. The repertoire has approximately 140,000 clones, roughly 93% of them found once; the top ten carry more than 5%. The TCR originated in a man aged 18 to 30 in good health. The material sequenced was blood. The chain couples TRBV4-3 to TRBJ1-4; D is perhaps TRBD1 (5 bases). The CDR3 reads CASSQDGRGATNEKLFF. The CDR3 region has the DNA TGCGCCAGCAGCCAAGATGGTAGGGGAGCAACTAATGAAAAACTGTTTTTT.